This passage covers 22 T cell receptor beta chains from one sample sequenced in a study of cytomegalovirus exposure and HLA in healthy donors. Repertoires were generated with immunoSEQ multiplex PCR, while TCRdb's copy carries only in-frame clones and drops some. The data hold fewer than 200,000 clones, with about 89% observed a single time. Source material: PBMCs. These receptors came from a man aged 18 to 29 in good health and CMV-seropositive.

J is TRBJ2-1 and V is TRBV18; 7 nucleotides agree with TRBD2. Germline trimming cut 4 bases from V and 8 bases from J; bases unmatched to any gene: 5. The CDR3 has 13 amino acids. The germline V gene has CDR1 KGHSH and CDR2 LQKENI. Here the CDR3 DNA reads TGTGCCAGCTCACTAGGGACTACCGATGAGCAGTTCTTC. Translated: CASSLGTTDEQFF.

The chain has TRBV7-9 and TRBJ1-1; D is unclear. Trimming stripped 1 base from V and 4 bases from J, with 10 bases between. CDR1 and CDR2 from the germline V gene are SEHNR and FQNEAQ (reference sequence). CDR3 length equals 14 residues. CDR3 loop: CASSLGGVTTEAFF. For the CDR3, the DNA is TGTGCCAGCAGCTTAGGAGGAGTTACCACTGAAGCTTTCTTT.

This clone was observed a few times. The chain carries TRBV4-1 and TRBJ2-4; TRBD1 is a possible D gene (6 bases). The CDR3 is made up of 17 amino acids. Germline assignment: CDR1 MGHRA and CDR2 YSYEKL. Trimming left V 1 base short and J 6 bases short, with 19 bases between. The CDR3 DNA reads as TGCGCCAGCAGCCAAGGCCTTATTACAGGGAGAGGAAACATTCAGTACTTC. This sequence encodes CASSQGLITGRGNIQYF.

The chain links TRBV5-1 to TRBJ2-7; the match to TRBD1 covers 8 bases. V shed 4 bases, J shed 2 bases, and the junction held 11 bases outside the gene matches. The germline V gene has CDR1 SGHRS and CDR2 YFSETQ. There are 16 residues in the CDR3. The CDR3 is CASSTHAGTGPYEQYF. The CDR3 bases are TGCGCCAGCAGCACCCACGCCGGGACAGGACCCTACGAGCAGTACTTC.

The rearrangement links TRBV5-1 to TRBJ2-1; 8 bases fit TRBD1. Germline loops: CDR1 SGHRS, CDR2 YFSETQ. This CDR3 has 14 amino acids. J was trimmed by 8 bases and V by 0 bases; bases with no gene match: 4. CDR3 region: CASSLVGRGHEQFF. CDR3 coding DNA: TGCGCCAGCAGCTTGGTCGGCAGGGGGCATGAGCAGTTCTTC.

This chain links TRBV19 with TRBJ2-7; 14 bases match TRBD2. The CDR3 runs 15 residues. The V and J ends lost 6 bases and 4 bases, in that order; junction bases with no gene match: 5. Germline CDR1 reads LNHDA; CDR2 reads SQIVND (reference sequence). The CDR3 sequence: CASRMTSGRAYEQYF. In nucleotides, the CDR3 is TGTGCCAGTAGGATGACTAGCGGGAGGGCTTACGAGCAGTACTTC.

The chain employs TRBV5-1 and TRBJ2-7; 8 bases fit TRBD2. CDR1 SGHRS and CDR2 YFSETQ come from the germline V gene. The CDR3 length is 14 residues. Unmatched junction bases numbered 11, after V lost 4 bases and J lost 8 bases. The CDR3 here is CASSPSPGLDQQYF. The CDR3 DNA reads as TGCGCCAGCAGCCCTTCCCCGGGACTAGACCAGCAGTACTTC.

This clone was counted a single time. This sequence joins TRBV19 and TRBJ2-5, with a weak D call TRBD2 (5 bases). Germline V gene data show CDR1 as LNHDA and CDR2 as SQIVND (reference sequence). Trimming stripped 6 bases from V and 4 bases from J, with 12 bases between. CDR3 size: 13 residues. The CDR3 nucleotides read TGTGCCAGTAGAGAAATAGCGACAGAGACCCAGTACTTC. The encoded protein is CASREIATETQYF.

This rearrangement joins TRBV28 to TRBJ2-1; D may be TRBD1 (5 bases). This CDR3 contains 13 residues. V gave up 6 bases and J gave up 10 bases, with 16 bases separating them. Germline-derived CDR1 and CDR2 are MDHEN and SYDVKM. CDR3 sequence reads: CASREQVQWEQFF. CDR3 sequence (DNA): TGTGCCAGCAGGGAACAGGTTCAATGGGAGCAGTTCTTC.

V and J are TRBV4-3 and TRBJ2-1; D may be TRBD1 (6 bases). This CDR3 is 16 amino acids long. CDR1 and CDR2 from the germline V gene are LGHNA and YSLEER. Trimming took 3 bases from V and 3 from J, leaving 15 bases between them. This chain's CDR3 is CASSQVQGPFYNEQFF. The CDR3 coding sequence is TGCGCCAGCAGCCAGGTACAGGGTCCGTTCTACAATGAGCAGTTCTTC.

This rearrangement joins TRBV15 to TRBJ2-7; TRBD1 is a possible D gene (5 bases). The germline V gene encodes CDR1 LNHNV and CDR2 YYDKDF (reference sequence). V gave up 6 bases and J gave up 0 bases, with 12 bases separating them. CDR3 length: 14 residues. The CDR3 reads CATRGAESSYEQYF. The DNA of the CDR3 is TGTGCCACCAGAGGGGCAGAGAGCTCCTACGAGCAGTACTTC.

The rearrangement uses TRBV5-4 and TRBJ2-2; D unresolved. CDR1 and CDR2 from the germline V gene are SGHNT and YYREEE (reference sequence). The V and J ends lost 0 bases and 0 bases respectively, with 12 bases between them. The CDR3 spans 17 residues. The CDR3: CASSLERGTSNTGELFF. The CDR3 region has the DNA TGTGCCAGCAGCTTGGAGAGAGGAACTTCGAACACCGGGGAGCTGTTTTTT. Drawing the rest from reference TRBV5-4 and TRBJ2-2, the complete variable domain is ETGVTQSPTHLIKTRGQQVTLRCSSQSGHNTVSWYQQALGQGPQFIFQYYREEENGRGNFPPRFSGLQFPNYSSELNVNALELDDSALYLCASSLERGTSNTGELFFGEGSRLTVL.

The J gene is TRBJ1-2, the V gene TRBV27; tentative D call: TRBD1 (6 bases). From germline, CDR1 is MNHEY and CDR2 SMNVEV (reference sequence). V shed 5 bases and J shed 2 bases, with 15 bases lying between them. CDR3 size: 15 residues. CDR3 nucleotide sequence: TGTGCCAGCAGTCCCGGGGGGCTCCTAAACTATGGCTACACCTTC. This translates into CASSPGGLLNYGYTF.

The CDR3 bases are TGTGCCAGCAGCGGAAACCGGGACAGGGACCATGGCTACACCTTC. Protein: CASSGNRDRDHGYTF. The chain carries TRBV9 and TRBJ1-2; TRBD1 aligns across 9 bases. With 3 bases clipped from V and 6 bases from J, the junction kept 9 bases outside the gene matches. CDR3 length: 15 residues. CDR1 is SGDLS and CDR2 is YYNGEE in the germline V gene.

The rearrangement uses TRBV7-8 and TRBJ2-7; no clear D gene. Trimming removed 3 bases from V and 5 bases from J, with 5 bases in between. Per germline, CDR1 SGHVS and CDR2 FQNEAQ. The CDR3 covers 11 residues. The CDR3 DNA follows: TGTGCCAGCAGCTTGCGCCACGAGCAGTACTTC. Translated: CASSLRHEQYF.

The V call is TRBV6-1, the J call TRBJ2-6; no clear D gene. The germline V gene has CDR1 MNHNS and CDR2 SASEGT. Deletions cut 6 bases from V and 2 bases from J, with 8 bases between. CDR3 length: 14 residues. The CDR3 is CASRAGPGANVLTF. CDR3 nucleotides: TGTGCCAGCAGGGCAGGCCCTGGGGCCAACGTCCTGACTTTC.

This chain joins TRBV6-1 and TRBJ2-5; 7 nucleotides match TRBD2. Germline CDR1 MNHNS, CDR2 SASEGT. V was clipped by 8 bases and J by 4 bases; unmatched bases: 7. CDR3 length: 13 residues. The CDR3 spells CASGGGLGETQYF. DNA of the CDR3: TGTGCCAGCGGGGGGGGATTGGGAGAGACCCAGTACTTC.

V gene TRBV30 combines with J gene TRBJ1-2; D is perhaps TRBD1 (5 bases). Germline CDR1 GTSNPN, CDR2 SVGIG (reference sequence). The CDR3 is 14 residues long. V shed 3 bases and J shed 3 bases, with 14 bases lying between them. The CDR3 region has the DNA TGTGCCTGGAGAGGGGCTGCCGGAGACTATGGCTACACCTTC. Residues: CAWRGAAGDYGYTF.

The J gene is TRBJ1-2, the V gene TRBV5-1; 7 bases are shared with TRBD1. Germline CDR1 reads SGHRS; CDR2 reads YFSETQ. V shed 0 bases and J 4 bases; nucleotides not matched to a gene: 9. The CDR3 loop spans 16 amino acids. The CDR3 region is CASSLVVGGFPYGYTF. The CDR3 DNA reads TGCGCCAGCAGCTTGGTCGTAGGGGGCTTTCCCTATGGCTACACCTTC.

The chain couples TRBV27 to TRBJ2-7; D possibly corresponds to TRBD1 (6 bases). The germline V gene encodes CDR1 MNHEY and CDR2 SMNVEV (reference sequence). CDR3 length equals 15 residues. V lost 5 bases and J lost 3, with 17 bases in between. CDR3 region: CASSTTGLGDYEQYF. CDR3 DNA: TGTGCCAGCAGTACCACAGGGCTAGGCGACTACGAGCAGTACTTC.

This chain uses TRBV10-1 with TRBJ2-5; TRBD2 aligns across 11 bases. This CDR3 has 17 residues. V gave up 4 bases and J gave up 5 bases; unmatched junction bases: 12. Germline lookup yields CDR1 WNHNN and CDR2 SYGVQD (reference sequence). CDR3 residues: CASSALLSGRATETQYF. The CDR3 DNA reads as TGCGCCAGCAGTGCTCTACTTAGCGGGAGGGCCACGGAGACCCAGTACTTC.

CDR3 in amino acids: CASSLAGDLFGQYF. The CDR3 DNA is TGCGCCAGCAGCTTAGCGGGAGATCTTTTCGGGCAGTACTTC. The rearrangement links TRBV5-1 to TRBJ2-7, with 8 bases identical to TRBD2. Trimming at V came to 2 bases and at J to 9 bases, leaving 10 bases not matched to a gene. From germline, CDR1 is SGHRS and CDR2 YFSETQ. The length of the CDR3 is 14 residues.